Each of the 24 T cell receptor beta chains below was sequenced from the same sample in a study of T cells after yellow fever vaccination. TCRdb reprocessed the 5' RACE reads via MiXCR and lists one record per CDR3 protein. The sample records approximately 330,000 distinct CDR3 sequences, around 13% being singletons. Sequences were derived from CD4+ T cells sorted from PBMCs, sampled 15 days after the yellow fever booster vaccination. The receptors stem from a man aged 18 to 30 who received the YFV17D yellow fever vaccine.

The chain carries TRBV11-2 and TRBJ2-3, with D possibly being TRBD1 (6 bases). The germline gives CDR1 SGHAT, CDR2 FQNNGV. The CDR3 extends over 16 amino acids. Trimming left V 5 bases short and J 3 bases short, with 18 bases between. The CDR3 region has the DNA TGTGCCAGCAGCCCCCTTTTTAGGGGGTCAACAGATACGCAGTATTTT. This sequence encodes CASSPLFRGSTDTQYF.

The chain joins TRBV12-5 to TRBJ2-1; perhaps TRBD1 as D (7 bases). CDR3 size: 14 residues. Trimming removed 3 bases from V and 7 bases from J, with 13 bases in between. The germline CDR1 and CDR2 sequences are LGHNT and FRNRAP. The CDR3 spells CASGFGGGRNEQFF. The CDR3, as DNA: TGTGCTAGTGGTTTCGGAGGGGGCCGGAATGAGCAGTTCTTC.

The CDR3 is CSQWTSGGDTQYF. DNA for the CDR3: TGCAGTCAATGGACTAGCGGGGGAGATACGCAGTATTTT. The rearrangement joins TRBV20-1 to TRBJ2-3; 13 bases line up with TRBD2. Per germline, CDR1 DFQATT and CDR2 SNEGSKA (reference sequence). CDR3 length: 13 amino acids. The V segment lost 8 bases and the J segment 5 bases; nucleotides outside the gene matches: 4.

This clonotype appeared many times. The chain recombines TRBV5-1 with TRBJ1-6; weak D call: TRBD1 (5 bases). V lost 1 base and J 7 bases, leaving 12 bases between the germline ends. The CDR3 covers 15 residues. Germline-derived CDR1 and CDR2 are SGHRS and YFSETQ. CDR3 nucleotide sequence: TGCGCCAGCAGCTTGACCACCGGGGCAAATTCACCCCTCCACTTT. Its protein is CASSLTTGANSPLHF.

This clonotype was observed many times. V usage is TRBV12-3 or TRBV12-4 and J usage is TRBJ2-6; D unclear. The V gene lost 8 bases and the J gene lost 4 bases, with 9 bases spanning the gap. The CDR3 is made up of 13 amino acids. CDR3 amino acids: CASLASGANVLTF. CDR3 nucleotide sequence: TGTGCCAGCCTCGCCTCAGGGGCCAACGTCCTGACTTTC.

This chain links TRBV7-2 with TRBJ2-1; no clear D gene. Per the germline V gene, CDR1 is SGHTA and CDR2 is FQGNSA. V lost 2 bases to trimming and J lost 0 bases, with 8 bases between them. The CDR3 sequence is 15 residues long. The CDR3 here is CASSLNTGSYNEQFF. The CDR3 DNA sequence: TGTGCCAGCAGCTTAAACACCGGCTCCTACAATGAGCAGTTCTTC.

This chain connects TRBV12-3 or TRBV12-4 to TRBJ1-5; maybe TRBD1 (5 bases). Trimming removed 5 bases at V and 6 bases at J, with 17 bases between. This CDR3 is 15 amino acids long. CDR3 DNA sequence: TGTGCCAGCAGTGCCGGGACCTCGGTGGGTCAGCCCCAGCATTTT. Amino acid sequence: CASSAGTSVGQPQHF.

This clonotype has a handful of counts. This chain links TRBV6-1 with TRBJ1-5; D ambiguous. The CDR3 length is 15 residues. The V gene lost 7 bases and the J gene lost 2 bases, with 15 bases spanning the gap. Looked up from germline, CDR1 is MNHNS and CDR2 is SASEGT. The CDR3 bases are TGTGCCAGCATCCCAGGTCCGAACGGCAATCAGCCCCAGCATTTT. As protein: CASIPGPNGNQPQHF.

The gene calls are TRBV4-2 and TRBJ2-1; 9 bases match TRBD2. V lost 4 bases to trimming and J lost 2 bases; unmatched junction nucleotides: 3. Germline values: CDR1 LGHNA, CDR2 YNFKEQ. CDR3 length: 15 residues. CDR3 sequence: CASSRGLATYNEQFF. The DNA for the CDR3 is TGTGCCAGCAGCCGCGGACTAGCGACCTACAATGAGCAGTTCTTC.

Note on this clonotype: The CDR3 does not end in the conserved phenylalanine or tryptophan, so this is likely a read error. The J gene is TRBJ2-3, the V gene TRBV18; 8 bases match TRBD2. The CDR3 spans 14 residues. CDR1 and CDR2 from the germline V gene are KGHSH and LQKENI. V dropped 3 bases and J dropped 4; count of bases not matched to a gene: 3. CDR3 sequence reads: CASSPSGGSDTQYS. Here the CDR3 DNA reads TGTGCCAGCTCACCCAGCGGGGGTTCAGATACGCAGTATTCT.

This clonotype was counted only a few times. The genes are TRBV7-2 and TRBJ1-6, with D perhaps matching TRBD1 (6 bases). Per the germline V gene, CDR1 is SGHTA and CDR2 is FQGNSA. Between the trimmed V and J ends, which lost 6 bases and 9 bases, there was a span of 15 bases. The CDR3 covers 14 residues. As DNA, the CDR3 is TGTGCCAGCAGAACGGACAGTGTCCTTTCACCCCTCCACTTT. This codes for CASRTDSVLSPLHF.

J is TRBJ2-1 and V is TRBV20-1, with TRBD2 matching 8 bases. Per germline, CDR1 DFQATT and CDR2 SNEGSKA (reference sequence). Trimming removed 3 bases from V and 6 bases from J; junction bases left unmatched: 13. The CDR3 is made up of 16 amino acids. This CDR3 reads CSASLLPGGYLNEQFF. CDR3 bases: TGCAGTGCTAGCCTCCTTCCGGGGGGGTATCTCAATGAGCAGTTCTTC.

The J gene is TRBJ2-7, the V gene TRBV12-3 or TRBV12-4, with D uncertain. V was trimmed by 3 bases and J by 3 bases, leaving 12 bases between them. The CDR3 spans 14 residues. The CDR3 nucleotides are TGTGCCAGCAGTTTCCAGTCCTTGCGCTACGAGCAGTACTTC. It specifies CASSFQSLRYEQYF.

In its sample, this clonotype was seen a few times. The chain uses TRBV27 and TRBJ1-2; 8 nucleotides match TRBD1. The ends lost 5 bases at V and 3 bases at J; junction bases unmatched: 8. The CDR3 extends over 15 amino acids. Germline CDR1 reads MNHEY; CDR2 reads SMNVEV (reference sequence). The DNA for the CDR3 is TGTGCCAGCAGTGCGGGGACAGGAGAAGACTATGGCTACACCTTC. Translation gives CASSAGTGEDYGYTF.

The rearrangement joins TRBV7-2 to TRBJ2-7; TRBD1 matches at 7 bases. This CDR3 contains 14 residues. J lost 4 bases, V lost 4 bases, and 7 bases had no gene match. CDR1 and CDR2 (germline): SGHTA, FQGNSA. Here the CDR3 reads CASSSSGTAYEQYF. The CDR3 DNA is TGTGCCAGCAGCTCCTCGGGGACAGCTTACGAGCAGTACTTC.

The rearrangement uses TRBV20-1 and TRBJ2-1, with D unclear. Trimming cost V 3 bases and J 8 bases, with 8 bases left between them. The CDR3 has 11 amino acids. The germline V gene encodes CDR1 DFQATT and CDR2 SNEGSKA (reference sequence). The CDR3 is CSASLADEQFF. CDR3 coding DNA: TGCAGTGCTAGTTTAGCCGATGAGCAGTTCTTC.

This clonotype came up many times. The chain uses TRBV11-2 and TRBJ1-1, with 7 bases aligning to TRBD1. This CDR3 has 12 amino acids. V was pared by 3 bases and J by 5 bases, with 0 bases of the junction left unmatched. The germline gives CDR1 SGHAT, CDR2 FQNNGV. The CDR3 reads CASSFRGTEAFF. The CDR3 DNA is TGTGCCAGCAGCTTCAGGGGGACTGAAGCTTTCTTT.

The genes are TRBV5-1 and TRBJ1-2, with TRBD1 as a possible D gene (6 bases). V dropped 4 bases and J dropped 8 bases, with 18 bases sitting between them. The CDR3 is 14 amino acids. CDR1 SGHRS and CDR2 YFSETQ come from the germline V gene. The CDR3 sequence: CASSGDIPAYGYTF. The CDR3 nucleotides are TGCGCCAGCAGCGGGGACATCCCGGCTTACGGCTACACCTTC.

This chain's CDR3 is CAIRLDRGGEQFF. The CDR3 DNA sequence: TGTGCCATCAGGTTAGACAGGGGCGGAGAGCAGTTCTTC. The chain employs TRBV10-3 and TRBJ2-1; 8 nucleotides align to TRBD1. V was pared by 6 bases and J by 10 bases, with 8 bases of the junction left unmatched. Germline CDR1 and CDR2: ENHRY and SYGVKD. There are 13 residues in the CDR3.

V usage is TRBV7-9 and J usage is TRBJ1-5; no definite D call. Germline V lookup: CDR1 SEHNR, CDR2 FQNEAQ (reference sequence). Trimming took 1 base from V and 4 from J, leaving 8 bases between them. The CDR3 contains 14 residues. The CDR3 region is CASSLGPNNQPQHF. CDR3 DNA: TGTGCCAGCAGCTTAGGCCCGAATAATCAGCCCCAGCATTTT. Drawing the rest from reference TRBV7-9 and TRBJ1-5, the complete variable domain is DTGVSQNPRHKITKRGQNVTFRCDPISEHNRLYWYRQTLGQGPEFLTYFQNEAQLEKSRLLSDRFSAERPKGSFSTLEIQRTEQGDSAMYLCASSLGPNNQPQHFGDGTRLSIL.

This chain uses TRBV7-9 with TRBJ1-2; 7 bases map to TRBD1. CDR3 length: 16 residues. Trimming removed 3 bases from V and 2 bases from J; junction bases left unmatched: 9. Germline lookup yields CDR1 SEHNR and CDR2 FQNEAQ (reference sequence). The CDR3 DNA sequence: TGTGCCAGCAGCTTGAGACAGGGCCGACGGAACTATGGCTACACCTTC. Its translation: CASSLRQGRRNYGYTF.

This clonotype was observed a handful of times. In DNA, the CDR3 is TGTGCCAGTAGGAATCCTGGGGCAGTCAATCAGCCCCAGCATTTT. Translated, it gives CASRNPGAVNQPQHF. V is TRBV19 and J is TRBJ1-5; D is possibly TRBD1 (5 bases). V lost 6 bases to trimming and J lost 3 bases, with 15 bases between them. In germline, CDR1 is LNHDA, CDR2 SQIVND (reference sequence). The CDR3 has 15 amino acids.

The chain joins TRBV4-1 to TRBJ1-5; D not resolved. Looked up from germline, CDR1 is MGHRA and CDR2 is YSYEKL. V lost 2 bases and J 4 bases, leaving 15 bases between the germline ends. The CDR3 spans 16 residues. The CDR3 spells CASSQRLAVFNQPQHF. The CDR3 DNA follows: TGCGCCAGCAGCCAAAGGCTGGCAGTCTTTAATCAGCCCCAGCATTTT.

This sequence joins TRBV7-2 and TRBJ2-4; maybe TRBD1 (5 bases). CDR1 is SGHTA and CDR2 is FQGNSA in the germline V gene. This CDR3 contains 13 residues. V was shortened by 0 bases and J by 8 bases, with 8 bases between the two germline ends. CDR3 sequence (DNA): TGTGCCAGCAGCTTAGCAGGGGCGGACATTCAGTACTTC. This codes for CASSLAGADIQYF.